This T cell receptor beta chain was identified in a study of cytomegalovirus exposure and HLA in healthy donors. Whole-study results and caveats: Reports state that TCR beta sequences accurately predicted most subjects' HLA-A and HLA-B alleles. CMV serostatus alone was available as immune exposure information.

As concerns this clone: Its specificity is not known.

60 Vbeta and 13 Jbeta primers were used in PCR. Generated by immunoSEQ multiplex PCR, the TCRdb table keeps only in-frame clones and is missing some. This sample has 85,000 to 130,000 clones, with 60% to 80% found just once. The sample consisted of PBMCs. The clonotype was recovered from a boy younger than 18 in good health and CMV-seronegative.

CDR3: CASSFLYGQSPSGANVLTF. CDR3 sequence (DNA): TGTGCCAGCAGTTTTCTCTATGGACAGTCGCCCTCTGGGGCCAACGTCCTGACTTTC. V is TRBV28 and J is TRBJ2-6, with D maybe TRBD1 (6 bases). Trimming took off 3 bases at V and 0 bases at J, with 18 bases between the two ends. The CDR3 extends over 19 amino acids. Looked up from germline, CDR1 is MDHEN and CDR2 is SYDVKM.